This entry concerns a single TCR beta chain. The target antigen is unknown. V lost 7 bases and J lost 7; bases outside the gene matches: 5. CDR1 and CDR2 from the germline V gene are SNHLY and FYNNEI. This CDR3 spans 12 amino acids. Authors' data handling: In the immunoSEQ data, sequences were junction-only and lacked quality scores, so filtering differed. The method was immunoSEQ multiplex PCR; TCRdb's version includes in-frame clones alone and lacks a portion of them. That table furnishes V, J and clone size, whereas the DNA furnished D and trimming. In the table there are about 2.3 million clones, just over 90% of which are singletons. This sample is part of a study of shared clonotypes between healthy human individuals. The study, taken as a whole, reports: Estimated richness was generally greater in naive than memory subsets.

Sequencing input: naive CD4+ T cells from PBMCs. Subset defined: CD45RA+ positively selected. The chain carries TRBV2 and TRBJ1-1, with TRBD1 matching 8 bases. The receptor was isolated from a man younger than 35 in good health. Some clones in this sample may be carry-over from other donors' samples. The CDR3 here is CASTDRAVEAFF. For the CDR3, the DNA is TGTGCCAGCACGGACAGGGCCGTTGAAGCTTTCTTT.